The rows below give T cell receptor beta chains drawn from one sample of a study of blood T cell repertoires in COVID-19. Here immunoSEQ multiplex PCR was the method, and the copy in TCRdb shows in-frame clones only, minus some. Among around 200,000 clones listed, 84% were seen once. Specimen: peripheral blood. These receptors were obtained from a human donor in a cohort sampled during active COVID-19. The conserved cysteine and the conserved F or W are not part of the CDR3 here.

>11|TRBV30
AWSVQQSTEAF
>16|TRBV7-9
ASSLPPGTGLKWYEQY
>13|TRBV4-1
ASSLGDRGTGELF
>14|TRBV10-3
AISGGGQVGSYEQY
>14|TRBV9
ASSIPSSGGTNEQF
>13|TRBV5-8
ASSLVQSPSYEQY
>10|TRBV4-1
ASSQDEYEQY
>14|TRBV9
ASSVAAGLTTYEQY
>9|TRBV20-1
SARAGTSSF
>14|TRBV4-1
ASSQESLLGDYGYT
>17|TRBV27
ASSPPGWTGDINPTEAF
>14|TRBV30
AWGLRGGLDGYGYT
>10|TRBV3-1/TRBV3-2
ASSPQGSEQY
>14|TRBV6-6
ASSPIRDGGVYGYT
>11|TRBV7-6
ASSRTAAYEQY
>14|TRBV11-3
ASSLTGGAGANVLT
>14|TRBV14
ASSQGQGQGSYEQY
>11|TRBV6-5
ASSAQGGTEAF
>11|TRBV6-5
AAARGGDTEAF
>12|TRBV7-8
ASSSKGASYGYT
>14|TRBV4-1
ASSQDRDRGYEKLF
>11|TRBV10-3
AIGQGDDTEAF
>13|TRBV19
ASMGRAGGQETQY
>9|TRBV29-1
SVGHNTEAF
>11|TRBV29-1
SGGLAGADTQY
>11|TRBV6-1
ASSEDRATEAF
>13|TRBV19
ASTDRGSYNSPLH
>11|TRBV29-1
SVGGQGGDEQY
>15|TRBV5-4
ASSLGGQGYSGNTIY
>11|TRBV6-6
ATSPGGSTEAF
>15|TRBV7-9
ASSLFRRVESTDTQY
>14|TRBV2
ASRAHRGRLGTEAF
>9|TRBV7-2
ASSNRETQY
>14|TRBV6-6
ASSYSLQGVNYGYT
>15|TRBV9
ASSVAATSGRLDTQY
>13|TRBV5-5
ASSLEWTVSYEQY
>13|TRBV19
ASSNRGPNNSPLH
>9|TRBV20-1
SARLAETQY
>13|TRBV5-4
ASSSDLRVNTEAF
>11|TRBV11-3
ASSLGLQETQY
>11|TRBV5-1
ASSQTVSYEQY
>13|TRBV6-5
ASSYTEGSNLGYT
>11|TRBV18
ASSPETEETQY
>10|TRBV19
ASSSKNYGYT
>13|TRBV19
ASYDRGRDNQPQH
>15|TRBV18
ASSPPGQGIGNSPLH
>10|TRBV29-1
SVRTGGPEAF
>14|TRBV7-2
ASSLARSIPSYEQY
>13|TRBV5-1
ASSLVDPSSFEQF
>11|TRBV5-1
ASIGIQDEKLF
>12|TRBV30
AWSVLRGGTEAF
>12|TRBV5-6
ASSLWRGNYGYT
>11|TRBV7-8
ASSWDTLYEQY
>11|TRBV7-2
ASSLDPAGEAF
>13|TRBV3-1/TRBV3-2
ASTGLAGGDNEQF
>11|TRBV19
ASSIRGMTEAF
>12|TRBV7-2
ASRGTGGTYEQY
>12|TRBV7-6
ASSLGGPVWGYT
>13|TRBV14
ASSQDRPLTDTQY